Sequencing of this T cell receptor (beta chain) was carried out in a study of blood T cell repertoires in COVID-19. Original processing notes: Cell counts per sample came from amplifying reference gene primers. Clones were sequenced by immunoSEQ multiplex PCR, and TCRdb holds only the in-frame ones, with some missing. Clone size and V and J calls were adopted from that table, with D and trimming inferred from the DNA. The table records 60,000 to 65,000 clones, approximately 91% of them present only once. The ends lost 4 bases at V and 6 bases at J; junction bases unmatched: 5. The CDR3 runs 14 residues. Germline-derived CDR1 and CDR2 are SNHLY and FYNNEI.

The source is a man aged 50 or older with active COVID-19. The V call is TRBV2, the J call TRBJ1-5; 8 nucleotides match TRBD1. Sample: peripheral blood. This chain's CDR3 is CASSGRDRSQPQHF. As DNA, the CDR3 is TGTGCCAGCAGTGGTCGGGACAGGTCTCAGCCCCAGCATTTT.